This entry describes one TCR beta chain. Its cognate antigen has yet to be identified. Per-nucleotide qualities are absent, and no much larger clonotype sits a single base away. According to the germline V gene, CDR1 reads MGHRA and CDR2 reads YSYEKL. Compared with germline, V lacks 5 bases and J lacks 6 bases; bases without a gene match: 11. The CDR3 contains 18 residues, cysteine and phenylalanine counted. Only the CDR3 part of the read is kept: 54 bases, read in frame from the first base. Library preparation used the immunoSEQ multiplex PCR assay. Held by TCRdb, this immuneACCESS table contains in-frame sequences only and omits some clones. Under half of the omission traces to an unresolved V gene where checked; the cause of the rest is unknown. Within this sample are tens of thousands of clones, with around 83% of them counted one time only. Nearly 2.5% of the sample is held by the ten biggest clonotypes.

This record comes from a study of T cells in narcolepsy (dated by TCRdb to 2016 to 2019). In terms of the full investigation: Healthy control donors were enrolled in the study alongside patients who had narcolepsy type 1 or type 2 (NT1, NT2). Autoreactive T cells targeting hypocretin neuron self-antigens (hypocretin, TRIB2) were sought in narcolepsy patients, and TCR Vbeta sequencing was used to track clonotypes in blood and CSF. Study-wide conclusions, independent of this receptor: Some blood memory CD4+ repertoires from patients and controls contained no sequences matching autoreactive T cell clones. Autoreactive clonotypes were reported to be detected serially in the blood of the same patients and of different patients, but not in the blood of healthy controls. Plots comparing CSF and blood CD4+ T cell clonotypes from the same patient highlighted HCRT-specific and TRIB2-specific autoreactive clonotypes. Patients and controls had comparable numbers of sequenced blood memory CD4+ clonotypes, averaging about 37,000 and 33,000, respectively.

Memory CD4+ T cells were sorted ex vivo from peripheral blood of narcolepsy patients and healthy controls for TCR Vbeta sequencing. This sequence uses TRBV4-1 and TRBJ2-1; 15 central bases correspond to TRBD2. Sequencing was performed on CD45RA- memory CD4+ T cells from PBMCs. This specimen's cell subset or site label, interpreted: memory T cells sorted ex vivo from peripheral blood. This receptor was identified in a human donor with narcolepsy. CDR3 region: CASSEVDLGLAGGNEQFF. The bases are TGCGCCAGCAGCGAAGTCGACTTGGGACTAGCGGGGGGCAATGAGCAGTTCTTC.